This T cell receptor (beta chain) was recorded in a study of blood T cell repertoires in COVID-19 (dated by TCRdb to 2020 to 2022). Broadly, across the study: Collaborator samples came from the United States, Italy and Spain and covered acute and convalescent phases of COVID-19. The prospective study material was composed of cDNA or gDNA derived from T cells, B-cell-depleted T cells, or PBMCs. Subjects who had been exposed to COVID-19, were actively infected with it, or had recovered from it provided the deeply sampled blood TCRbeta repertoires that made up the dataset. The repertoires were released in a freely available public database intended as a resource for research on the immune response to SARS-CoV-2. The samples were drawn from two sources: the first 160 participants of the ongoing ImmuneRACE study, and fewer than 1,500 subjects contributed by 6 global collaborators. The sample metadata nearly always contained a de-identified subject ID, COVID-19 status, age in years and sex. Where available, HLA class I and class II types were taken from metadata supplied by the sample provider and were not determined by assay-based typing.

The immunoSEQ Assay, a bias-controlled multiplex PCR, was used to amplify TCRbeta CDR3 regions from genomic DNA. On the study's bioinformatics: Nucleated cell counts per sample were estimated from amplification of reference gene primers within the assay. To quantify the absolute abundance of each unique TCRbeta CDR3 rearrangement, sequence reads were collapsed and filtered. For each sample, productive Simpson clonality was calculated as the square root of Simpson's diversity index over productive rearrangements. The table comes from immuneACCESS by way of TCRdb, which keeps in-frame sequences with V and J called. Part of the clones is missing from these tables; in studies checked, under half for an unresolved V gene and the rest for unknown reasons. V and J calls and clone size come straight from that table; D and trimming were deduced from the DNA. This sample is represented by over 110,000 clones; 75% to 90% of them were singletons. The ten largest clones capture about 1.7% of the sample.

Remarks on this clone: Which antigen it targets is not known. No base quality information exists; no much larger clone differs at one position.

The investigation overall reported the following: How much clinical and demographic metadata was included differed by source and by participant, and the metadata was provided uncurated.

Via the germline V gene, CDR1 is SNHLY and CDR2 FYNNEI. V and J are truncated by 3 bases and 6 bases respectively, leaving an intervening sequence of 17 bases. Inclusive of the bounding cysteine and phenylalanine, the CDR3 is 16 residues long. The sequence is cut down to CDR3 DNA, 48 bases in frame from base 1. The collaborating institutions used their own protocols to collect whole blood in K2EDTA tubes. For TCRbeta analysis, collaborator samples were shipped as frozen whole blood, as isolated PBMCs, or as DNA extracted from either sample type. The V gene is TRBV2 and the J gene is TRBJ2-2; the D gene remains uncertain. This sequence was found in a woman in her fifties or sixties with acute or convalescent COVID-19. Source material: peripheral blood. The nucleotides are TGTGCCAGCAGTGACGGTTGGGCGACCCCGGCCGGGGAGCTGTTTTTT. This encodes CASSDGWATPAGELFF.